Below are 22 T cell receptor beta chains sequenced from a single sample in a study of cytomegalovirus exposure and HLA in healthy donors. Use of 60 Vbeta and 13 Jbeta primers characterized the PCR. Here immunoSEQ multiplex PCR was the method, and the copy in TCRdb shows in-frame clones only, minus some. The table lists 200,000 or so clones, 82% of them singletons. The specimen sequenced was PBMCs. Receptor source: a boy aged 2-9 years in good health and CMV-seronegative.

V usage is TRBV5-4 and J usage is TRBJ2-4, with D possibly being TRBD1 (5 bases). The V gene lost 3 bases and the J gene lost 0 bases, with 16 bases spanning the gap. Per the germline V gene, CDR1 is SGHNT and CDR2 is YYREEE (reference sequence). The CDR3 length is 17 residues. This CDR3 reads CASSSSFDSLAKNIQYF. The CDR3 coding sequence is TGTGCCAGCAGCTCATCATTCGACAGTCTAGCCAAAAACATTCAGTACTTC.

This sequence joins TRBV2 and TRBJ1-2; the D gene is possibly TRBD1 (6 bases). This CDR3 is built from 14 residues. CDR1 SNHLY and CDR2 FYNNEI come from the germline V gene. V lost 11 bases, J lost 8 bases, and 24 bases lay in between. This CDR3 is CASRQITGRVGYTF. In DNA, the CDR3 is TGTGCCTCCCGCCAAATTACAGGGAGGGTGGGCTACACCTTC.

This chain links TRBV6-1 with TRBJ2-2; 7 bases agree with TRBD2. This CDR3 region has 15 residues. V lost 5 bases and J lost 3; bases outside the gene matches: 6. Germline values: CDR1 MNHNS, CDR2 SASEGT. In DNA form, the CDR3 reads TGTGCCAGCAGTCCCCAGGCGGGGGACACCGGGGAGCTGTTTTTT. Translated: CASSPQAGDTGELFF.

The count of this clone is one. This chain joins TRBV7-8 and TRBJ2-1; D is possibly TRBD2 (7 bases). The V end lost 0 bases, the J end lost 4 bases, and 16 bases lay between the germline ends. The CDR3 covers 17 residues. Germline V CDR1 and CDR2: SGHVS, FQNEAQ. The CDR3 reads CASSLALGGGPYNEQFF. Here the CDR3 DNA reads TGTGCCAGCAGCTTAGCGCTCGGCGGGGGCCCTTACAATGAGCAGTTCTTC.

The chain couples TRBV7-6 to TRBJ1-3, with D unresolved. The V end was cut by 4 bases, the J end by 0 bases, with 16 bases between. This CDR3 has 17 residues. Germline CDR1 reads SGHVS; CDR2 reads FNYEAQ. The CDR3 coding sequence is TGTGCCAGCAGCTCCGGGGTCCGAGGGAGCTCTGGAAACACCATATATTTT. Translation: CASSSGVRGSSGNTIYF.

V is TRBV6-1 and J is TRBJ1-2; D is ambiguous. The CDR3 is 13 amino acids. Trimming stripped 1 base from V and 4 bases from J, with 7 bases between. Germline V gene sequence: CDR1 MNHNS, CDR2 SASEGT. The CDR3 bases are TGTGCCAGCAGTGAAGGCGTACCCTATGGCTACACCTTC. It codes for CASSEGVPYGYTF.

The rearrangement links TRBV9 to TRBJ1-2, with a tentative D call TRBD1 (5 bases). The germline gives CDR1 SGDLS, CDR2 YYNGEE. The CDR3 length is 14 residues. V lost 7 bases and J 0 bases, leaving 13 bases between the germline ends. The CDR3 sequence is CASGSGDPNYGYTF. The CDR3 DNA is TGTGCCAGCGGCTCGGGGGACCCTAACTATGGCTACACCTTC. The complete variable domain, with remaining parts taken from reference TRBV9 and TRBJ1-2, reads DSGVTQTPKHLITATGQRVTLRCSPRSGDLSVYWYQQSLDQGLQFLIQYYNGEERAKGNILERFSAQQFPDLHSELNLSSLELGDSALYFCASGSGDPNYGYTFGSGTRLTVV.

The chain uses TRBV5-8 and TRBJ1-1, with D perhaps TRBD1 (6 bases). CDR3 length equals 14 residues. CDR1 is SGHTS and CDR2 is YDEGEE in the germline V gene. V shed 0 bases and J shed 0 bases, with 6 bases lying between them. DNA for the CDR3: TGTGCCAGCAGCTTGGGGACAGTGAACACTGAAGCTTTCTTT. This codes for CASSLGTVNTEAFF.

This chain joins TRBV7-9 and TRBJ2-5, with no clear D. This CDR3 comprises 13 residues. Germline CDR1 is SEHNR and CDR2 is FQNEAQ (reference sequence). V gave up 5 bases and J gave up 4 bases, with 11 bases separating them. CDR3 in amino acids: CASSVMGLETQYF. The CDR3 coding sequence is TGTGCCAGCAGCGTCATGGGCTTAGAGACCCAGTACTTC. The full variable domain, in which reference TRBV7-9 and TRBJ2-5 provide the parts outside the CDR3, is DTGVSQNPRHKITKRGQNVTFRCDPISEHNRLYWYRQTLGQGPEFLTYFQNEAQLEKSRLLSDRFSAERPKGSFSTLEIQRTEQGDSAMYLCASSVMGLETQYFGPGTRLLVL.

The chain has TRBV7-9 and TRBJ1-1, with D perhaps TRBD1 (6 bases). The germline V and J ends were trimmed by 1 base and 8 bases, with 17 bases remaining between them. The CDR3 length is 15 residues. The germline V gene encodes CDR1 SEHNR and CDR2 FQNEAQ (reference sequence). The CDR3 nucleotides are TGTGCCAGCAGCTTAGATACGGGACAACTTAACGAAGCTTTCTTT. Amino acid sequence: CASSLDTGQLNEAFF.

The chain couples TRBV7-2 to TRBJ2-4, with D perhaps TRBD1 (6 bases). This CDR3 is 14 amino acids long. Looked up from germline, CDR1 is SGHTA and CDR2 is FQGNSA. Trimming took off 5 bases at V and 7 bases at J, with 15 bases between the two ends. The CDR3 region is CASSTQGSFNIQYF. In DNA, the CDR3 is TGTGCCAGCAGCACACAGGGATCTTTTAACATTCAGTACTTC.

CDR3 amino acids: CASSLFSSGQGGYEQYF. Written as DNA, the CDR3 is TGCGCCAGCAGCCTCTTCTCCTCGGGACAGGGGGGTTACGAGCAGTACTTC. The chain uses TRBV5-1 and TRBJ2-7; 11 bases align to TRBD1. This CDR3 has 17 amino acids. Looked up from germline, CDR1 is SGHRS and CDR2 is YFSETQ. After removal of 4 bases from V and 4 bases from J, the junction contained 13 bases not matched to a gene.

The V gene is TRBV18, the J gene TRBJ2-1; a weak D match, TRBD2 (5 bases). The CDR3 contains 13 residues. The V end lost 2 bases, the J end lost 3 bases, and 5 bases lay between the germline ends. In germline, CDR1 is KGHSH, CDR2 LQKENI. The CDR3 sequence is CASSPGGYNEQFF. The DNA for the CDR3 is TGTGCCAGCTCACCAGGAGGCTACAATGAGCAGTTCTTC.

V and J are TRBV6-6 and TRBJ1-2; perhaps TRBD1 as D (6 bases). Trimming left V 2 bases short and J 5 bases short, with 9 bases between. The germline V gene has CDR1 MNHNY and CDR2 SVGAGI (reference sequence). The CDR3 is 13 residues long. The CDR3 nucleotides read TGTGCCAGCAGTTACGAACAGGGATATGGCTACACCTTC. Translated, it gives CASSYEQGYGYTF.

This chain connects TRBV5-4 to TRBJ1-2; a weak D match, TRBD1 (6 bases). This CDR3 comprises 15 residues. The germline V and J ends were trimmed by 4 bases and 3 bases, with 16 bases remaining between them. CDR1 is SGHNT, CDR2 YYREEE, per germline (reference sequence). The CDR3 nucleotides are TGTGCCAGCAGCCCAACAGGGTTGGTTGACTATGGCTACACCTTC. The encoded protein is CASSPTGLVDYGYTF.

V is TRBV27 and J is TRBJ2-3, with no clear D. V gave up 2 bases and J gave up 2 bases, with 14 bases separating them. The CDR3 has 16 residues. Germline assignment: CDR1 MNHEY and CDR2 SMNVEV (reference sequence). Here the CDR3 reads CASSLGVHSHTDTQYF. CDR3 coding DNA: TGTGCCAGCAGTTTAGGAGTCCATTCCCACACAGATACGCAGTATTTT.

CDR3 bases: TGCGCCAGCAGTATCAGTTTCCGCTCTGGAAACACCATATATTTT. It yields the protein CASSISFRSGNTIYF. The chain combines TRBV5-1 with TRBJ1-3; no clear D gene. V was pared by 5 bases and J by 0 bases, with 12 bases between. Germline CDR1 is SGHRS and CDR2 is YFSETQ. The CDR3 has 15 amino acids.

This clone was seen only a few times. CDR3: CASSGGSRYEQYF. In nucleotides, the CDR3 is TGTGCCAGCAGTGGGGGCAGTCGCTACGAGCAGTACTTC. The genes are TRBV2 and TRBJ2-7, with D possibly TRBD1 on 5 matching bases. Trimming pared 4 bases from V and 3 bases from J, leaving 10 bases between. This CDR3 region has 13 residues. Looked up from germline, CDR1 is SNHLY and CDR2 is FYNNEI.

The CDR3 DNA follows: TGTGCCAGCAGTGTCAGCGGGGGGGCTTCTAAGACAGATACGCAGTATTTT. It codes for CASSVSGGASKTDTQYF. This chain joins TRBV2 and TRBJ2-3, with 10 bases lining up with TRBD2. Trimming at V came to 4 bases and at J to 3 bases, leaving 10 bases not matched to a gene. Per the germline V gene, CDR1 is SNHLY and CDR2 is FYNNEI. The CDR3 has 17 residues.

This clone was seen a single time. This chain links TRBV5-6 with TRBJ2-2; 8 bases agree with TRBD1. Germline V CDR1 and CDR2: SGHDT, YYEEEE. J gave up 3 bases and V 0 bases, and 1 base lay outside the gene matches. The CDR3 is made up of 15 amino acids. CDR3 nucleotides: TGTGCCAGCAGCTTGGACAGGGGGGACACCGGGGAGCTGTTTTTT. Translating gives CASSLDRGDTGELFF.

The sample holds one count of this clone. The V and J genes are TRBV5-5 and TRBJ1-6; no clear D gene. The CDR3 runs 12 residues. Germline V gene lookup returns CDR1 SGHKS and CDR2 YYEKEE (reference sequence). Trimming shortened V by 2 bases and J by 10 bases, and 7 bases separated the two germline ends. CDR3 sequence (DNA): TGTGCCAGCAGCTTTCTAGGATCACCCCTCCACTTT. It codes for CASSFLGSPLHF.

V and J are TRBV12-5 and TRBJ2-1; TRBD1 might be the D (7 bases). The CDR3 has 14 residues. Germline V CDR1 and CDR2: LGHNT, FRNRAP. V lost 6 bases and J lost 9, with 18 bases in between. The CDR3 loop is CASGPSQGGREQFF. The CDR3 bases are TGTGCTAGTGGGCCCTCGCAGGGGGGCCGTGAGCAGTTCTTC.